Shown below are 22 T cell receptor beta chains from a single sample sequenced in a study of regulatory T cells in long-lasting Graves disease. Combining iRepertoire HTBI primers with Arm-PCR of CDR3 regions, the authors built TCR beta libraries. A single record per CDR3 protein comes from TCRdb applying MiXCR to the multiplex PCR reads. In the table there are 400,000 to 500,000 distinct CDR3 sequences, around 17% of which are singletons. Time point defined: newly diagnosed GD, antithyroid drugs for less than 3 months. After RNA was extracted from PBMCs, the TCR library was made from it. These data are also associated with another study on T cells in Graves' hyperthyroidism and ophthalmopathy.

Sequencing was performed on peripheral blood mononuclear cells (PBMCs), taken at new diagnosis, from a patient treated with antithyroid drugs. These receptors all stem from a woman under 30 with Graves disease.

A few counts support this clonotype. This chain joins TRBV29-1 and TRBJ1-2; D remains ambiguous. The CDR3 sequence is 10 residues long. The germline V and J ends were trimmed by 7 bases and 8 bases, with 11 bases remaining between them. CDR1 SQVTM and CDR2 ANQGSEA come from the germline V gene. The CDR3 coding sequence is TGCAGCGCCGGAAATGAGGGCTACACCTTC. Residues: CSAGNEGYTF.

This chain joins TRBV3-1 and TRBJ2-1, with 10 bases matching TRBD2. The germline gives CDR1 LGHDT, CDR2 YNNKEL (reference sequence). V trimming: 1 base; J trimming: 8 bases; junction bases outside the gene matches: 8. This CDR3 region has 16 residues. The CDR3: CASSQGGSSGSDEQFF. For the CDR3, the DNA is TGTGCCAGCAGCCAAGGGGGGTCTAGCGGGAGTGATGAGCAGTTCTTC.

This clonotype was observed a few times. The chain has TRBV27 and TRBJ2-2; TRBD1 matches at 9 bases. The CDR3 has 16 amino acids. After removal of 5 bases from V and 8 bases from J, the junction contained 12 bases not matched to a gene. Germline V gives CDR1 MNHEY, CDR2 SMNVEV (reference sequence). This CDR3 is CASSAPRDRVFGELFF. The DNA for the CDR3 is TGTGCCAGCAGTGCTCCCCGGGACAGGGTATTTGGGGAGCTGTTTTTT.

There are many counts of this clonotype. The J gene is TRBJ2-7, the V gene TRBV5-1; 9 bases are a match to TRBD2. Losses at the gene ends were 4 bases for V and 3 bases for J; bases not matched to a gene: 8. The CDR3 has 15 residues. The germline V gene has CDR1 SGHRS and CDR2 YFSETQ. The CDR3 DNA is TGCGCCAGCAGCATCAATAGCGGGAGAGGCTACGAGCAGTACTTC. Translating gives CASSINSGRGYEQYF. The complete variable domain, with remaining parts taken from reference TRBV5-1 and TRBJ2-7, reads KAGVTQTPRYLIKTRGQQVTLSCSPISGHRSVSWYQQTPGQGLQFLFEYFSETQRNKGNFPGRFSGRQFSNSRSEMNVSTLELGDSALYLCASSINSGRGYEQYFGPGTRLTVT.

The table lists this clonotype with many counts. This chain joins TRBV11-2 and TRBJ2-3; maybe TRBD2 (5 bases). Looked up from germline, CDR1 is SGHAT and CDR2 is FQNNGV. The CDR3 is 15 amino acids. Trimming cost V 0 bases and J 5 bases, with 12 bases left between them. The CDR3 reads CASSLDPTRRDTQYF. The CDR3 coding sequence is TGTGCCAGCAGCTTAGATCCCACTAGGCGAGATACGCAGTATTTT.

This clonotype was recorded a few times. The V and J genes are TRBV7-9 and TRBJ1-2; 7 nucleotides align to TRBD1. Germline V gene lookup returns CDR1 SEHNR and CDR2 FQNEAQ (reference sequence). Trimming cost V 0 bases and J 6 bases; bases outside gene matches: 7. The CDR3 extends over 15 amino acids. The DNA for the CDR3 is TGTGCCAGCAGCTTAGCGCTCACAGGGGTTGATGGCTACACCTTC. Protein product: CASSLALTGVDGYTF.

CDR3 DNA sequence: TGTGCCTCCCTTCCACAGGGCTACAATGAGCAGTTCTTC. As protein: CASLPQGYNEQFF. V gene TRBV2 combines with J gene TRBJ2-1, with D tentatively TRBD1 (6 bases). The V end lost 11 bases, the J end lost 3 bases, and 14 bases lay between the germline ends. Germline CDR1 SNHLY, CDR2 FYNNEI. The CDR3 spans 13 residues.

At least ten counts were recorded for this clonotype. The V and J genes are TRBV28 and TRBJ2-4; D possibly corresponds to TRBD1 (6 bases). V lost 3 bases and J lost 8, with 11 bases in between. CDR1 MDHEN and CDR2 SYDVKM come from the germline V gene. The CDR3 runs 13 residues. The CDR3 DNA reads TGTGCCAGCAGTTTTAGGGGGAGATACATTCAGTACTTC. It yields the protein CASSFRGRYIQYF.

In its sample, this clonotype was seen many times. This chain connects TRBV2 to TRBJ2-7, with 7 bases matching TRBD1. This CDR3 is 12 amino acids long. J gave up 0 bases and V 7 bases, and 0 bases lay outside the gene matches. Germline values: CDR1 SNHLY, CDR2 FYNNEI. Written as DNA, the CDR3 is TGTGCCAGCAAGGGGGCCTCCTACGAGCAGTACTTC. Its translation: CASKGASYEQYF. The full variable domain, with the rest looked up from reference TRBV2 and TRBJ2-7, is EPEVTQTPSHQVTQMGQEVILRCVPISNHLYFYWYRQILGQKVEFLVSFYNNEISEKSEIFDDQFSVERPDGSNFTLKIRSTKLEDSAMYFCASKGASYEQYFGPGTRLTVT.

This clonotype was observed a few times. The rearrangement joins TRBV27 to TRBJ2-3, with D possibly being TRBD2 (6 bases). The ends were cut back, 8 bases at V and 6 bases at J, with 9 bases in the middle. The CDR3 covers 11 residues. Germline V gene sequence: CDR1 MNHEY, CDR2 SMNVEV (reference sequence). In nucleotides, the CDR3 is TGTGCCAGCGTCCGGGGGGATACGCAGTATTTT. It translates to CASVRGDTQYF.

This clonotype occurred many times. This chain uses TRBV12-3 or TRBV12-4 with TRBJ1-5; tentative D call: TRBD1 (6 bases). The CDR3 contains 11 residues. V dropped 10 bases and J dropped 6 bases, with 10 bases sitting between them. CDR3 residues: CAIQGGQPQHF. CDR3 nucleotides: TGTGCCATACAGGGAGGTCAGCCCCAGCATTTT.

This clonotype was counted ten times or more. This chain uses TRBV6-5 with TRBJ1-2; a weak D match, TRBD1 (5 bases). CDR3 size: 17 residues. Germline V gives CDR1 MNHEY, CDR2 SVGAGI. V lost 3 bases, J lost 2 bases, and 19 bases lay in between. The CDR3 loop reads CASSYPPAAGQNYGYTF. In DNA form, the CDR3 reads TGTGCCAGCAGTTATCCCCCGGCCGCAGGGCAGAACTATGGCTACACCTTC.

Many counts were recorded for this clonotype. The chain uses TRBV7-8 and TRBJ2-7; D is unresolved. This CDR3 is 11 amino acids long. Germline-derived CDR1 and CDR2 are SGHVS and FQNEAQ. Trimming removed 2 bases from V and 7 bases from J, with 6 bases in between. The CDR3 spells CASSLITEQYF. The CDR3 DNA sequence: TGTGCCAGCAGCTTAATAACGGAGCAGTACTTC.

V and J are TRBV3-1 and TRBJ2-2; 7 bases match TRBD2. The CDR3 length is 15 residues. V gave up 4 bases and J gave up 3 bases; unmatched junction bases: 5. Germline CDR1 is LGHDT and CDR2 is YNNKEL (reference sequence). This chain's CDR3 is CASSPRAGYTGELFF. The CDR3, as DNA: TGTGCCAGCAGCCCTAGAGCGGGATACACCGGGGAGCTGTTTTTT.

This clonotype occurred many times. V usage is TRBV6-4 and J usage is TRBJ2-1; D ambiguous. Between the trimmed V and J ends, which lost 0 bases and 5 bases, there was a span of 5 bases. Germline values: CDR1 MRHNA, CDR2 SNTAGT. CDR3 length equals 13 residues. The CDR3 here is CASSDSENNEQFF. As DNA, the CDR3 is TGTGCCAGCAGTGACTCAGAGAACAATGAGCAGTTCTTC.

The table lists this clonotype with many counts. In DNA, the CDR3 is TGTGCCAGCAGCCCCTCCGTATGGGAGAAAGAGACCCAGTACTTC. The encoded protein is CASSPSVWEKETQYF. The V call is TRBV3-1, the J call TRBJ2-5; D may be TRBD2 (5 bases). This CDR3 spans 15 amino acids. Germline V lookup: CDR1 LGHDT, CDR2 YNNKEL (reference sequence). V was trimmed by 4 bases and J by 3 bases, leaving 15 bases between them.

This chain joins TRBV7-2 and TRBJ2-5; TRBD2 aligns across 14 bases. Trimming at V came to 2 bases and at J to 3 bases, leaving 5 bases not matched to a gene. This CDR3 comprises 17 residues. Per germline, CDR1 SGHTA and CDR2 FQGNSA. The CDR3 loop is CASSLRGTSGSKETQYF. The DNA of the CDR3 is TGTGCCAGCAGCTTAAGGGGGACTAGCGGGAGTAAAGAGACCCAGTACTTC.

Concerning this clonotype itself: A much more abundant neighbour one base away suggests this may be a read error. The chain links TRBV5-1 to TRBJ2-4; D uncertain. Germline V gives CDR1 SGHRS, CDR2 YFSETQ. V dropped 10 bases and J dropped 0 bases, with 23 bases sitting between them. CDR3 length: 17 residues. CDR3 in amino acids: CAGIPGRVQIAKNIQYF. The CDR3 DNA is TGCGCCGGCATCCCCGGACGGGTTCAAATAGCCAAAAACATTCAGTACTTC.

The J gene is TRBJ2-3, the V gene TRBV20-1, with D perhaps assigned TRBD1 or TRBD2 (5 bases each). Trimming stripped 1 base from V and 1 base from J, with 21 bases between. The length of the CDR3 is 18 residues. Germline CDR1 is DFQATT and CDR2 is SNEGSKA (reference sequence). Here the CDR3 reads CSARVGTGSLRRTDTQYF. The CDR3, as DNA: TGCAGTGCTAGAGTTGGGACGGGCTCGTTACGACGCACAGATACGCAGTATTTT.

This clonotype has more than one count but fewer than ten. V is TRBV12-3 or TRBV12-4 and J is TRBJ2-7; D call uncertain. Trimming removed 3 bases from V and 4 bases from J, with 16 bases in between. This CDR3 spans 15 amino acids. DNA for the CDR3: TGTGCCAGCAGTTTGGTAAACGGGCCTAAATACGAGCAGTACTTC. Translating gives CASSLVNGPKYEQYF.

The V and J genes are TRBV4-1 and TRBJ2-6, with TRBD2 identical over 9 bases. This CDR3 contains 16 residues. Trimming at V came to 4 bases and at J to 2 bases, leaving 3 bases not matched to a gene. Germline V gene sequence: CDR1 MGHRA, CDR2 YSYEKL. The CDR3 coding sequence is TGCGCCAGCAGCCTTCTAGCGGGAACTGGGGCCAACGTCCTGACTTTC. It codes for CASSLLAGTGANVLTF.

This clonotype was found many times. CDR3 coding DNA: TGTGCCAGCAAGCTAGCGGGGGACTCCTACGAGCAGTACTTC. This translates into CASKLAGDSYEQYF. V usage is TRBV6-1 and J usage is TRBJ2-7, with 10 bases identical to TRBD2. CDR1 is MNHNS, CDR2 SASEGT, per germline. CDR3 size: 14 residues. The V gene end was trimmed by 7 bases and the J gene end by 0 bases; junction bases not matched to a gene: 3.